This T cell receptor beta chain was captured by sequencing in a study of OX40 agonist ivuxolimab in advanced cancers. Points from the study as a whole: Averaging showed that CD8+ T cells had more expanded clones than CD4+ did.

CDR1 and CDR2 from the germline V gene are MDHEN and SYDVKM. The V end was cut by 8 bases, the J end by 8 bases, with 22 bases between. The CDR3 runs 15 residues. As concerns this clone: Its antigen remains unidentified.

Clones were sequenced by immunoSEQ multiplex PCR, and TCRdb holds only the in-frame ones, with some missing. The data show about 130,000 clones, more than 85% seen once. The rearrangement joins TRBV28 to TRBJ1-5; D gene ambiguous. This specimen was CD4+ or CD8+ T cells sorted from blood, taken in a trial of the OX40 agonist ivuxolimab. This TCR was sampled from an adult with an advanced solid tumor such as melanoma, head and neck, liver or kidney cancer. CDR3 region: CASGTLGSQSKPQHF. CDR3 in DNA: TGTGCCAGCGGCACGCTGGGATCCCAATCAAAGCCCCAGCATTTT.